The 19 T cell receptor beta chains below come from one sample, sequenced in a study of identical twins (dated by TCRdb to about 2016). Preparation of the library involved 5' RACE. Sequencing instrument: Illumina HiSeq 2000. TCRdb reanalyzed the raw reads on its own, using fastp at Q25 for trimming and MiXCR for clone calling, and kept in-frame beta chains. Every entry covers one CDR3 protein and lists the most common genes and DNA from its rows. This sample gives 540,000 or so distinct CDR3 sequences in total; approximately 20% of them show up just once. More than 0.4% of the sample lies in the top ten. These data were likewise used in another study, on yellow fever vaccine responses in identical twins.

Sequenced sample: CD4+ T cells sorted from blood. These receptors all come from a woman aged 18 to 35 in good health.

This clonotype was seen ten or more times. This chain joins TRBV7-9 and TRBJ2-1; 7 bases agree with TRBD2. Looked up from germline, CDR1 is SEHNR and CDR2 is FQNEAQ (reference sequence). The CDR3 contains 12 residues. Trimming took 5 bases from V and 6 from J; bases not matched to a gene: 1. The CDR3 loop reads CASSGTTNEQFF. CDR3 DNA sequence: TGTGCCAGCAGCGGGACTACCAATGAGCAGTTCTTC. The full variable domain, with the rest looked up from reference TRBV7-9 and TRBJ2-1, is DTGVSQNPRHKITKRGQNVTFRCDPISEHNRLYWYRQTLGQGPEFLTYFQNEAQLEKSRLLSDRFSAERPKGSFSTLEIQRTEQGDSAMYLCASSGTTNEQFFGPGTRLTVL.

This clonotype was seen many times. The CDR3 sequence: CASSDSSNQETQYF. The CDR3 nucleotides are TGCGCCAGCAGCGACAGTAGTAACCAAGAGACCCAGTACTTC. This chain joins TRBV5-1 and TRBJ2-5; D might be TRBD1 (5 bases). The germline CDR1 and CDR2 sequences are SGHRS and YFSETQ. This CDR3 region has 14 residues. Trimming pared 4 bases from V and 0 bases from J, leaving 10 bases between.

In its sample, this clonotype was seen a few times. The DNA of the CDR3 is TGTGCCAGCAGCTTAGTAAGCGGGAAAGCGGGTGGCAATGAGCAGTTCTTC. It encodes CASSLVSGKAGGNEQFF. The chain carries TRBV7-6 and TRBJ2-1, with TRBD2 matching over 7 bases. Germline V gene sequence: CDR1 SGHVS, CDR2 FNYEAQ. Trimming cost V 1 base and J 6 bases; bases outside gene matches: 12. This CDR3 is built from 17 residues.

This clonotype was observed a few times. Written as DNA, the CDR3 is TGTGCCAGCAGTTTAGGTAGCGGGAGAAGGTTAAGCTCCTACAATGAGCAGTTCTTC. Protein sequence: CASSLGSGRRLSSYNEQFF. The chain uses TRBV27 and TRBJ2-1; 9 nucleotides agree with TRBD2. The CDR3 totals 19 residues. V was pared by 2 bases and J by 0 bases, with 11 bases of the junction left unmatched. CDR1 MNHEY and CDR2 SMNVEV come from the germline V gene (reference sequence).

The chain recombines TRBV10-3 with TRBJ1-5; tentatively, D is TRBD1 (6 bases). Trimming removed 10 bases at V and 6 bases at J, with 16 bases between. This CDR3 is built from 13 residues. CDR1 and CDR2 (germline): ENHRY, SYGVKD. CDR3 sequence: CATLDRWGQPQHF. The CDR3 DNA follows: TGTGCCACCCTTGACAGGTGGGGTCAGCCCCAGCATTTT.

This clonotype was recorded a few times. This chain uses TRBV2 with TRBJ2-2; D uncertain. Between the trimmed V and J ends, which lost 6 bases and 2 bases, there was a span of 13 bases. The CDR3 has 15 residues. Germline assignment: CDR1 SNHLY and CDR2 FYNNEI. The CDR3 DNA reads TGTGCCAGCAGAGACGACTTCTTTAACACCGGGGAGCTGTTTTTT. Translating it yields CASRDDFFNTGELFF.

This clonotype was seen a handful of times. CDR3 sequence (DNA): TGCGCCAGCAGCCTCGGGGAAGTGGACTATGGCTACACCTTC. Translated, it gives CASSLGEVDYGYTF. This chain connects TRBV5-1 to TRBJ1-2; D unclear. The V and J ends lost 4 bases and 3 bases respectively, with 13 bases between them. The CDR3 runs 14 residues. In germline, CDR1 is SGHRS, CDR2 YFSETQ.

A note on this clonotype: The conserved phenylalanine or tryptophan is not found at the CDR3 terminus, so this likely reflects a read error. V gene TRBV9 combines with J gene TRBJ2-5; D is ambiguous. Germline V gene sequence: CDR1 SGDLS, CDR2 YYNGEE. Trimming shortened V by 4 bases and J by 5 bases, and 12 bases separated the two germline ends. The CDR3 has 13 residues. CDR3: CASSLGNSETQYL. The CDR3 coding sequence is TGTGCCAGCAGCCTCGGCAACTCGGAGACCCAGTACTTA.

A few counts support this clonotype. This chain links TRBV15 with TRBJ1-6; D not resolved. This CDR3 is built from 13 residues. Germline V CDR1 and CDR2: LNHNV, YYDKDF (reference sequence). V was shortened by 1 base and J by 7 bases, with 5 bases between the two germline ends. CDR3 protein: CATSRVGNSPLHF. The CDR3 DNA reads as TGTGCCACCAGCAGAGTAGGGAATTCACCCCTCCACTTT.

The chain is built from TRBV19 and TRBJ1-3, with TRBD1 matching 7 bases. With 3 bases clipped from V and 6 bases from J, the junction kept 5 bases outside the gene matches. Germline V lookup: CDR1 LNHDA, CDR2 SQIVND (reference sequence). The CDR3 totals 14 residues. CDR3 DNA: TGTGCCAGTAGTATCGGGACAGCGGAAAACACCATATATTTT. This sequence encodes CASSIGTAENTIYF.

This chain uses TRBV20-1 with TRBJ2-7, with D tentatively TRBD2 (5 bases). CDR1 and CDR2 (germline): DFQATT, SNEGSKA (reference sequence). CDR3 length: 14 residues. Trimming pared 5 bases from V and 1 base from J, leaving 15 bases between. The CDR3 loop reads CSAPASGTSYEQYF. The CDR3 nucleotides are TGCAGTGCTCCCGCCAGCGGCACTTCCTACGAGCAGTACTTC.

This clonotype was found a few times. The chain has TRBV29-1 and TRBJ2-1; 9 positions agree with TRBD2. Germline V gene sequence: CDR1 SQVTM, CDR2 ANQGSEA. Unmatched junction bases numbered 8, after V lost 2 bases and J lost 6 bases. The CDR3 sequence is 15 residues long. The CDR3 coding sequence is TGCAGCGTTGAAAGGGGCCTAGCGGGGAGCAATGAGCAGTTCTTC. Its translation is CSVERGLAGSNEQFF.

The rearrangement links TRBV6-1 to TRBJ2-7, with D possibly matching TRBD2 (6 bases). Trimming cost V 4 bases and J 2 bases, with 12 bases left between them. This CDR3 has 14 amino acids. Per germline, CDR1 MNHNS and CDR2 SASEGT. CDR3 sequence reads: CASSGSGLTYEQYF. In DNA, the CDR3 is TGTGCCAGCAGTGGTTCCGGACTAACCTACGAGCAGTACTTC.

This clonotype was counted between two and nine times. The chain combines TRBV5-1 with TRBJ2-2; no clear D gene. Trimming left V 1 base short and J 5 bases short, with 15 bases between. Germline CDR1 SGHRS, CDR2 YFSETQ. This CDR3 has 16 residues. CDR3 nucleotides: TGCGCCAGCAGCTTGAGATCCCTCCAAACAACCGGGGAGCTGTTTTTT. Translation gives CASSLRSLQTTGELFF.

In its sample, this clonotype was seen a few times. CDR3 coding DNA: TGCGCCAGCAGCTTGGATTACAGGGGGTACTCACCCCTCCACTTT. Protein product: CASSLDYRGYSPLHF. The chain recombines TRBV5-1 with TRBJ1-6; 8 bases fit TRBD1. Germline values: CDR1 SGHRS, CDR2 YFSETQ. This CDR3 contains 15 residues. Trimming took 0 bases from V and 10 from J; bases not matched to a gene: 6.

The gene calls are TRBV12-3 or TRBV12-4 and TRBJ1-3; D unclear. This CDR3 comprises 14 residues. Trimming removed 7 bases at V and 0 bases at J, with 10 bases between. The CDR3 sequence: CASNTVGSGNTIYF. The DNA for the CDR3 is TGTGCCAGCAATACGGTCGGCTCTGGAAACACCATATATTTT.

This clonotype has only a few counts. The V call is TRBV24-1, the J call TRBJ2-5, with 7 bases matching TRBD1. Trimming at V came to 2 bases and at J to 2 bases, leaving 4 bases not matched to a gene. The CDR3 has 15 amino acids. Germline CDR1 is KGHDR and CDR2 is SFDVKD. In DNA form, the CDR3 reads TGTGCCACCAGTGATTCCGTACAGGGGCAAGAGACCCAGTACTTC. It codes for CATSDSVQGQETQYF.

This chain links TRBV12-3 or TRBV12-4 with TRBJ1-5; D is ambiguous. V was cut by 8 bases and J by 4 bases, with 12 bases left in between. CDR3 length equals 13 residues. The CDR3 DNA follows: TGTGCCAGCTCACGGGCAGCTAATCAGCCCCAGCATTTT. Translating it yields CASSRAANQPQHF.

The chain is built from TRBV4-1 and TRBJ2-1; D may be TRBD1 (5 bases). Per germline, CDR1 MGHRA and CDR2 YSYEKL. This CDR3 comprises 12 residues. The V gene lost 4 bases and the J gene lost 9 bases, with 10 bases spanning the gap. The CDR3 loop reads CASSLERGEQFF. Here the CDR3 DNA reads TGCGCCAGCAGCCTCGAAAGGGGTGAGCAGTTCTTC.